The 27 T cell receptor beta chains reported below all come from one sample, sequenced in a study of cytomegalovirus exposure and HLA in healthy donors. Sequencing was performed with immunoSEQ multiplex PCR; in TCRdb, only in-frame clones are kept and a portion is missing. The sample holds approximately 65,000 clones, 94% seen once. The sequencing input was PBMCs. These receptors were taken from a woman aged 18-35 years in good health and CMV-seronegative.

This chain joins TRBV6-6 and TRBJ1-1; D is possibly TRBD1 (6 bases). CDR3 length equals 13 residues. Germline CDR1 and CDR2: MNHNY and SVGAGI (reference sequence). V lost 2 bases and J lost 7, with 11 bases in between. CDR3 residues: CASSYRTASEAFF. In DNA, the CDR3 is TGTGCCAGCAGTTACAGGACAGCCAGTGAAGCTTTCTTT.

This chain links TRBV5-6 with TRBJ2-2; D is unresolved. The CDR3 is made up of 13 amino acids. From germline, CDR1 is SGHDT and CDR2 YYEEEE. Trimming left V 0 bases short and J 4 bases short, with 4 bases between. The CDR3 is CASSLAVTGELFF. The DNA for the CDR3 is TGTGCCAGCAGCTTGGCGGTCACCGGGGAGCTGTTTTTT.

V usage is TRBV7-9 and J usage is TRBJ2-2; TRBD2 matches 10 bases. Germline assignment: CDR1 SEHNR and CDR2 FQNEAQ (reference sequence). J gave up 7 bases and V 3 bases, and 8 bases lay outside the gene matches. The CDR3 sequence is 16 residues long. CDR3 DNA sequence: TGTGCCAGCAGCTTTGGCCTAGCGGGAGATGGCGGGGAGCTGTTTTTT. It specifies CASSFGLAGDGGELFF.

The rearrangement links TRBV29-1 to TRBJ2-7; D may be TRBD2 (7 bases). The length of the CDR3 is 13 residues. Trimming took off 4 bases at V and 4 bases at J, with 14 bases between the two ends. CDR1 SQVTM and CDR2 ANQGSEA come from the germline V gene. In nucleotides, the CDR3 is TGCAGCGTTGGATCGGGGGGCGGGTACGAGCAGTACTTC. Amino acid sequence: CSVGSGGGYEQYF.

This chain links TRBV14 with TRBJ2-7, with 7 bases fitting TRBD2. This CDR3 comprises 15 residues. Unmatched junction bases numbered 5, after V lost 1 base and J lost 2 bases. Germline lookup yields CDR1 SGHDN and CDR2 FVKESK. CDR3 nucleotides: TGTGCCAGCAGCCAAGGTTGGGGAGGGCCCTACGAGCAGTACTTC. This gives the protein CASSQGWGGPYEQYF.

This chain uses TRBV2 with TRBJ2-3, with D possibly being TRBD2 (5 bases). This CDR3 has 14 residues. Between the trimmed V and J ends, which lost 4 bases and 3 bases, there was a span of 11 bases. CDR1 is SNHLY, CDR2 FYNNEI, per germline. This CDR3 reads CASSASGETDTQYF. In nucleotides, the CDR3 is TGTGCCAGCAGTGCCAGCGGAGAGACAGATACGCAGTATTTT. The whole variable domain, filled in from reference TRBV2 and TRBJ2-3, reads EPEVTQTPSHQVTQMGQEVILRCVPISNHLYFYWYRQILGQKVEFLVSFYNNEISEKSEIFDDQFSVERPDGSNFTLKIRSTKLEDSAMYFCASSASGETDTQYFGPGTRLTVL.

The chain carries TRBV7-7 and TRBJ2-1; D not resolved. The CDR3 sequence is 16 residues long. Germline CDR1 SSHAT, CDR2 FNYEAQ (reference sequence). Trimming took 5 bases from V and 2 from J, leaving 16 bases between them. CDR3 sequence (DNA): TGTGCCAGCAGCCCATCTCTAGGTCTAGCCTACAATGAGCAGTTCTTC. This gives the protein CASSPSLGLAYNEQFF.

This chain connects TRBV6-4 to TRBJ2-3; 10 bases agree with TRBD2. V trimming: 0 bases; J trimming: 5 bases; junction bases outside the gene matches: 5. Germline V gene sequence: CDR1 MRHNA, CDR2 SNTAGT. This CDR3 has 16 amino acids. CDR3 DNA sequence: TGTGCCAGCAGTGACTCAAGCGGGGGGGCCGTAGATACGCAGTATTTT. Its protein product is CASSDSSGGAVDTQYF.

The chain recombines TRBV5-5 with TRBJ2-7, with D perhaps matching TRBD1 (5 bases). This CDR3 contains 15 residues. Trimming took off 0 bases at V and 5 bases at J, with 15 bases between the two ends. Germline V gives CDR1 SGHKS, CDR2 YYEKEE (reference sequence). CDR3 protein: CASSLASRTINEQYF. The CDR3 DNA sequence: TGTGCCAGCAGCTTGGCCTCGAGGACAATCAACGAGCAGTACTTC. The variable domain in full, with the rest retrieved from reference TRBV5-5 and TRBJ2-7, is DAGVTQSPTHLIKTRGQQVTLRCSPISGHKSVSWYQQVLGQGPQFIFQYYEKEERGRGNFPDRFSARQFPNYSSELNVNALLLGDSALYLCASSLASRTINEQYFGPGTRLTVT.

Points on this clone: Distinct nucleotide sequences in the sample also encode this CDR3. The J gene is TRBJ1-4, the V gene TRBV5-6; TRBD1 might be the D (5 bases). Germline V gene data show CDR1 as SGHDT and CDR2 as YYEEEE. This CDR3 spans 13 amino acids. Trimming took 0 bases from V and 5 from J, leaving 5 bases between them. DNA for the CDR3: TGTGCCAGCAGCTTGGCAGGGAATGAAAAACTGTTTTTT. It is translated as CASSLAGNEKLFF.

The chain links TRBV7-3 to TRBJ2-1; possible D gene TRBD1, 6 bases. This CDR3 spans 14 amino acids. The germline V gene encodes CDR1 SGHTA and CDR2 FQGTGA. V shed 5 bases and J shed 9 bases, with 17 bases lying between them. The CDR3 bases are TGTGCCAGCAGCAGGTTGACAGGACCGGCTGAGCAGTTCTTC. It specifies CASSRLTGPAEQFF.

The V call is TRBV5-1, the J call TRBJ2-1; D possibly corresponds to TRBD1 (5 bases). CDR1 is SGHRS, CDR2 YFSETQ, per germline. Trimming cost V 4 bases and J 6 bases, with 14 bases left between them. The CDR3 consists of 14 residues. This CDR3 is CASSPRQGGNEQFF. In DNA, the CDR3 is TGCGCCAGCAGCCCCAGGCAGGGTGGCAATGAGCAGTTCTTC.

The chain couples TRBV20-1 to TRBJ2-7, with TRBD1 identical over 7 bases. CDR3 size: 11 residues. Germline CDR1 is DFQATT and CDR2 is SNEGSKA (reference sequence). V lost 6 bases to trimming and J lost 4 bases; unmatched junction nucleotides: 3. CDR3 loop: CSARGQYEQYF. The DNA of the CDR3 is TGCAGTGCCAGGGGACAGTACGAGCAGTACTTC.

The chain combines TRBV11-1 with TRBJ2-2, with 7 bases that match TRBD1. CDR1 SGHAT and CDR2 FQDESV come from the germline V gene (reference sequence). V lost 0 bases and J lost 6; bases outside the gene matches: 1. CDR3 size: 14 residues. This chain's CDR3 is CASSLAQGAGELFF. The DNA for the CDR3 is TGTGCCAGCAGCTTAGCCCAGGGGGCCGGGGAGCTGTTTTTT.

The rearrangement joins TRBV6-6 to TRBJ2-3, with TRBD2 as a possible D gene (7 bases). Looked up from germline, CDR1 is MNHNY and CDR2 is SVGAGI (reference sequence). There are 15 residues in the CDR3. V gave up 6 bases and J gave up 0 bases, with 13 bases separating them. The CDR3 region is CASSRGAGSTDTQYF. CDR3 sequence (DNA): TGTGCCAGCAGCCGGGGGGCGGGGAGCACAGATACGCAGTATTTT.

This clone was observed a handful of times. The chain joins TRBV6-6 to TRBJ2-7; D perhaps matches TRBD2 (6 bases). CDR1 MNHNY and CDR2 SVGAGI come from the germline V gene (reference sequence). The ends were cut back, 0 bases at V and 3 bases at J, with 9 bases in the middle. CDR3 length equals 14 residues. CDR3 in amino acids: CASSYSRENYEQYF. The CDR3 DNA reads TGTGCCAGCAGTTACTCTCGGGAGAACTACGAGCAGTACTTC.

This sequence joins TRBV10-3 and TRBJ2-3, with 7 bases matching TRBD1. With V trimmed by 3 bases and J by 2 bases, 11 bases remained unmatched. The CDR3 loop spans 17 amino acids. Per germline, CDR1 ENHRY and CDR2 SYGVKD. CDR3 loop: CAISDRSGTDPTDTQYF. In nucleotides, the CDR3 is TGTGCCATCAGTGACAGATCCGGGACAGACCCCACAGATACGCAGTATTTT.

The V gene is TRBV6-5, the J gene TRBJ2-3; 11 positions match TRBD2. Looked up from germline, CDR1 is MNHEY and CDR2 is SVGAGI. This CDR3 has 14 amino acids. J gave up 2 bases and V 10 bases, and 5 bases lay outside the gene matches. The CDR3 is CATRTSGSTDTQYF. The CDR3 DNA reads TGTGCCACCCGGACTAGCGGGTCCACAGATACGCAGTATTTT.

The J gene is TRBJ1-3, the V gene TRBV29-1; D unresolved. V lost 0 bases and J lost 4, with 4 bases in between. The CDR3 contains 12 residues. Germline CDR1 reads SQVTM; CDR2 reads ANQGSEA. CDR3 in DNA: TGCAGCGTTGAAGACAGAGGAAACACCATATATTTT. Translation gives CSVEDRGNTIYF.

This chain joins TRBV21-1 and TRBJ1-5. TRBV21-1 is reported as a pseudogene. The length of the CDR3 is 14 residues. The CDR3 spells CASSPVSPNQPQHF. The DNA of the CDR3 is TGTGCCAGCAGCCCCGTCTCCCCCAATCAGCCCCAGCATTTT.

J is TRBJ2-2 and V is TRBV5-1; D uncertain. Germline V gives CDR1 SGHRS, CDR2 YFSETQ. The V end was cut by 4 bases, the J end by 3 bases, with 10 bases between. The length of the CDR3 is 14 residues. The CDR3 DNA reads TGCGCCAGCAGCCCCGGGTCTGACACCGGGGAGCTGTTTTTT. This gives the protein CASSPGSDTGELFF.

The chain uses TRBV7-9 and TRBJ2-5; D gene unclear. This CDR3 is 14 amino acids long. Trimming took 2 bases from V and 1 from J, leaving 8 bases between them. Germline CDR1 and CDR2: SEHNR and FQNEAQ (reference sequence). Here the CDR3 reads CASSLFGVQETQYF. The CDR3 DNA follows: TGTGCCAGCAGCTTATTTGGAGTCCAAGAGACCCAGTACTTC.

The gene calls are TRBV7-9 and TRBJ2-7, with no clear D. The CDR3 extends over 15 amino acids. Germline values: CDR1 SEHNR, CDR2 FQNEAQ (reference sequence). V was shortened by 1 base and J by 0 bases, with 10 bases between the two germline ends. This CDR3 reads CASSLVTSSSYEQYF. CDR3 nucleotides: TGTGCCAGCAGCTTAGTAACCTCTAGCTCCTACGAGCAGTACTTC.

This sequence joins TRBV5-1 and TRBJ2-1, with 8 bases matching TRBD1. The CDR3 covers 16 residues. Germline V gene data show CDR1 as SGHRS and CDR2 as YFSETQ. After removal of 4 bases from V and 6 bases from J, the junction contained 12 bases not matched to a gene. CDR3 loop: CASSPRTGIGSNEQFF. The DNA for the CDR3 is TGCGCCAGCAGCCCCCGGACAGGGATAGGAAGCAATGAGCAGTTCTTC.

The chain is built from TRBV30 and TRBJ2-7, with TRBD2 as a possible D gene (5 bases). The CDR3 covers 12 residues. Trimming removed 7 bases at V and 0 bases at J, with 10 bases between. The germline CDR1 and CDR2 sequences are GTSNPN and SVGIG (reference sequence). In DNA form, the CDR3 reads TGTGCCTTCGAGGACTCCTCCTACGAGCAGTACTTC. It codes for CAFEDSSYEQYF.

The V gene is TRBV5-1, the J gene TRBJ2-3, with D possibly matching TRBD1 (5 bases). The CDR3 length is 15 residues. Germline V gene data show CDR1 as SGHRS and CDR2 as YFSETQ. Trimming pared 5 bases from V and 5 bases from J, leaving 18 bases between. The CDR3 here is CASRGPAGLVDTQYF. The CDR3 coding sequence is TGCGCCAGCAGGGGGCCGGCAGGGCTTGTAGATACGCAGTATTTT.

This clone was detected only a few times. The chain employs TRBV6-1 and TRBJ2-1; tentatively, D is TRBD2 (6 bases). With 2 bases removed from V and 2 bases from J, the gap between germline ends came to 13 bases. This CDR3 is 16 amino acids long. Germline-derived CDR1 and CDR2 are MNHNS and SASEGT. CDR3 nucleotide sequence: TGTGCCAGCAGTGAAAATTGGGGGGAGCCCTACAATGAGCAGTTCTTC. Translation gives CASSENWGEPYNEQFF.